These 21 T cell receptor beta chains originate from one sample sequenced in a study of blood T cell repertoires in COVID-19. Profiling relied on immunoSEQ multiplex PCR, and the TCRdb table lists in-frame clones only, not all of them. This sample carries 150,000 to 200,000 clones, around 82% of them seen once, and the ten largest clones take over 9.5%. The sequencing sample was made of PBMCs or T cells enriched from blood (not recorded which). The receptors stem from a man between 35 and 55 years old who had recovered from COVID-19.

The chain recombines TRBV11-1 with TRBJ2-3; 10 nucleotides align to TRBD1. The germline CDR1 and CDR2 sequences are SGHAT and FQDESV (reference sequence). CDR3 length equals 15 residues. V gave up 4 bases and J gave up 3 bases; unmatched junction bases: 4. This chain's CDR3 is CASSSRTGGTDTQYF. CDR3 nucleotides: TGTGCCAGCAGCTCCCGGACAGGGGGAACAGATACGCAGTATTTT.

V is TRBV2 and J is TRBJ1-6; D is unresolved. The germline V gene has CDR1 SNHLY and CDR2 FYNNEI. The CDR3 totals 12 residues. Trimming removed 6 bases from V and 9 bases from J, with 9 bases in between. DNA for the CDR3: TGTGCCAGCAGAGCGGACCCTTCACCCCTCCACTTT. As protein: CASRADPSPLHF.

V and J are TRBV28 and TRBJ1-5, with a tentative D call TRBD1 (6 bases). The ends were cut back, 4 bases at V and 0 bases at J, with 10 bases in the middle. The CDR3 contains 15 residues. Germline V lookup: CDR1 MDHEN, CDR2 SYDVKM. CDR3 region: CASSWTAFSNQPQHF. The DNA of the CDR3 is TGTGCCAGCAGTTGGACAGCCTTTAGCAATCAGCCCCAGCATTTT. The entire variable domain, with the rest obtained from reference TRBV28 and TRBJ1-5, is as follows: DVKVTQSSRYLVKRTGEKVFLECVQDMDHENMFWYRQDPGLGLRLIYFSYDVKMKEKGDIPEGYSVSREKKERFSLILESASTNQTSMYLCASSWTAFSNQPQHFGDGTRLSIL.

The chain carries TRBV7-2 and TRBJ2-7; D possibly corresponds to TRBD2 (5 bases). V dropped 5 bases and J dropped 0 bases, with 17 bases sitting between them. CDR1 is SGHTA and CDR2 is FQGNSA in the germline V gene. The CDR3 is 16 residues long. CDR3 loop: CASSEPLDLHSYEQYF. The CDR3, as DNA: TGTGCCAGCAGCGAGCCACTAGATTTGCACTCCTACGAGCAGTACTTC.

This rearrangement joins TRBV29-1 to TRBJ1-3; D possibly corresponds to TRBD1 (5 bases). CDR1 is SQVTM, CDR2 ANQGSEA, per germline. V was cut by 6 bases and J by 0 bases, with 12 bases left in between. This CDR3 spans 14 amino acids. Written as DNA, the CDR3 is TGCAGCGTCGCCCCAGGGTTCTCTGGAAACACCATATATTTT. The encoded protein is CSVAPGFSGNTIYF.

This clone was found once. The V call is TRBV7-2, the J call TRBJ1-5, with D possibly matching TRBD1 (5 bases). V was pared by 1 base and J by 6 bases, with 13 bases between. The CDR3 extends over 15 amino acids. Germline CDR1 reads SGHTA; CDR2 reads FQGNSA. The CDR3 reads CASSLVGVQGQPQHF. The DNA for the CDR3 is TGTGCCAGCAGCTTAGTAGGGGTCCAGGGTCAGCCCCAGCATTTT.

This sequence joins TRBV5-6 and TRBJ1-2, with 8 positions matching TRBD1. The germline V gene has CDR1 SGHDT and CDR2 YYEEEE. CDR3 length: 14 residues. Trimming removed 3 bases from V and 0 bases from J; junction bases left unmatched: 1. As DNA, the CDR3 is TGTGCCAGCAGCTGGGACAGGACTAACTATGGCTACACCTTC. Encoded protein: CASSWDRTNYGYTF.

This clone was found once. The J gene is TRBJ1-5, the V gene TRBV7-8; D is perhaps TRBD1 (5 bases). The CDR3 is 15 amino acids. Between the trimmed V and J ends, which lost 5 bases and 5 bases, there was a span of 16 bases. Per germline, CDR1 SGHVS and CDR2 FQNEAQ. CDR3 coding DNA: TGTGCCAGCAGCCTAAAGCGGGGGATTGATCAGCCCCAGCATTTT. Its protein is CASSLKRGIDQPQHF.

The rearrangement joins TRBV10-1 to TRBJ2-3; D might be TRBD1 (5 bases). Germline lookup yields CDR1 WNHNN and CDR2 SYGVQD (reference sequence). Trimming cost V 4 bases and J 2 bases, with 10 bases left between them. This CDR3 contains 14 residues. The CDR3 is CASSAQVFTDTQYF. The CDR3, as DNA: TGCGCCAGCAGTGCACAGGTTTTCACAGATACGCAGTATTTT.

The chain couples TRBV12-3 or TRBV12-4 to TRBJ2-7; D is unclear. The V end was cut by 4 bases, the J end by 3 bases, with 10 bases between. The CDR3 spans 13 residues. The CDR3 is CASSYAPGYEQYF. DNA for the CDR3: TGTGCCAGCAGTTACGCGCCGGGCTACGAGCAGTACTTC.

The chain recombines TRBV7-3 with TRBJ2-1, with 10 positions matching TRBD2. From germline, CDR1 is SGHTA and CDR2 FQGTGA. Trimming removed 0 bases from V and 7 bases from J; junction bases left unmatched: 3. This CDR3 is 15 amino acids long. CDR3 coding DNA: TGTGCCAGCAGCTTAACTTTAGCGGGAGGTAATGAGCAGTTCTTC. Protein product: CASSLTLAGGNEQFF.

This clone was counted ten times or more. This chain connects TRBV3-1 (or the pseudogene TRBV3-2) to TRBJ2-7, with TRBD2 matching 12 bases. This CDR3 spans 15 amino acids. Per the germline V gene, CDR1 is LGHDT and CDR2 is YNNKEL (reference sequence). The V and J ends lost 4 bases and 1 base, in that order; junction bases with no gene match: 2. The CDR3 bases are TGTGCCAGCAGCCTAGGACTAGCGGGGTCCTACGAGCAGTACGTC. It is translated as CASSLGLAGSYEQYV.

This clone was seen only once. The chain is built from TRBV4-2 and TRBJ1-3; 11 bases agree with TRBD1. Germline V gene lookup returns CDR1 LGHNA and CDR2 YNFKEQ. The CDR3 runs 18 residues. Germline trimming cut 0 bases from V and 2 bases from J; bases unmatched to any gene: 6. For the CDR3, the DNA is TGTGCCAGCAGCCAAGATGGAGGACAGGGGGCGACTGGAAACACCATATATTTT. Translating it yields CASSQDGGQGATGNTIYF.

V and J are TRBV5-1 and TRBJ1-3; 8 bases map to TRBD1. The ends lost 3 bases at V and 4 bases at J; junction bases unmatched: 6. This CDR3 has 15 residues. Germline CDR1 and CDR2: SGHRS and YFSETQ. The CDR3 DNA follows: TGCGCCAGCAGCTCCACAGGGGGTAGCGGAAACACCATATATTTT. Residues: CASSSTGGSGNTIYF. The complete variable domain, with remaining parts taken from reference TRBV5-1 and TRBJ1-3, reads KAGVTQTPRYLIKTRGQQVTLSCSPISGHRSVSWYQQTPGQGLQFLFEYFSETQRNKGNFPGRFSGRQFSNSRSEMNVSTLELGDSALYLCASSSTGGSGNTIYFGEGSWLTVV.

Only one count was recorded for this clone. The chain employs TRBV4-3 and TRBJ2-3, with TRBD2 matching over 14 bases. Unmatched junction bases numbered 8, after V lost 1 base and J lost 5 bases. The CDR3 covers 18 residues. Germline-derived CDR1 and CDR2 are LGHNA and YSLEER. In nucleotides, the CDR3 is TGCGCCAGCAGCCAAGCTAGGACTAGCGGGAGGCGAGAAGATACGCAGTATTTT. Translation: CASSQARTSGRREDTQYF.

The chain is built from TRBV7-9 and TRBJ2-3; 9 bases line up with TRBD1. In germline, CDR1 is SEHNR, CDR2 FQNEAQ (reference sequence). V was clipped by 4 bases and J by 6 bases; unmatched bases: 5. The CDR3 covers 14 residues. CDR3: CASSSGQGGDTQYF. In DNA, the CDR3 is TGTGCCAGCAGCTCGGGACAGGGAGGGGATACGCAGTATTTT.

The chain joins TRBV4-2 to TRBJ1-3, with D tentatively TRBD1 (5 bases). There are 15 residues in the CDR3. V gave up 2 bases and J gave up 4 bases, with 12 bases separating them. Germline CDR1 is LGHNA and CDR2 is YNFKEQ. CDR3 DNA: TGTGCCAGCAGCCAAAGGCAGGCAGGGGGAAACACCATATATTTT. It encodes CASSQRQAGGNTIYF.

The chain is built from TRBV23-1 and TRBJ1-5; 7 positions match TRBD1. TRBV23-1 is placed among ORFs of uncertain function. Losses at the gene ends were 4 bases for V and 0 bases for J; bases not matched to a gene: 9. This CDR3 has 17 amino acids. The CDR3 nucleotides are TGCGCCAGCAGTCCCACACCTGGACAGGCTAGCAATCAGCCCCAGCATTTT. Its protein is CASSPTPGQASNQPQHF.

This clone showed up many times. The gene calls are TRBV27 and TRBJ1-5, with D unresolved. Trimming removed 6 bases from V and 0 bases from J, with 9 bases in between. The germline CDR1 and CDR2 sequences are MNHEY and SMNVEV (reference sequence). This CDR3 comprises 14 residues. CDR3 DNA: TGTGCCAGCAGAACACAAAATAGCAATCAGCCCCAGCATTTT. This sequence encodes CASRTQNSNQPQHF.

The chain has TRBV7-9 and TRBJ1-4; 9 positions match TRBD1. Germline lookup yields CDR1 SEHNR and CDR2 FQNEAQ (reference sequence). The CDR3 consists of 15 residues. V lost 5 bases and J lost 6; bases outside the gene matches: 7. CDR3: CASSADRGGDEKLFF. As DNA, the CDR3 is TGTGCCAGCAGCGCCGACAGGGGGGGGGATGAAAAACTGTTTTTT.

The chain carries TRBV12-3 or TRBV12-4 and TRBJ2-2; a weak D match, TRBD1 (6 bases). The CDR3 length is 13 residues. The V end lost 5 bases, the J end lost 4 bases, and 8 bases lay between the germline ends. CDR3 in amino acids: CASSQGFTGELFF. CDR3 DNA sequence: TGTGCCAGCAGTCAGGGGTTCACCGGGGAGCTGTTTTTT.